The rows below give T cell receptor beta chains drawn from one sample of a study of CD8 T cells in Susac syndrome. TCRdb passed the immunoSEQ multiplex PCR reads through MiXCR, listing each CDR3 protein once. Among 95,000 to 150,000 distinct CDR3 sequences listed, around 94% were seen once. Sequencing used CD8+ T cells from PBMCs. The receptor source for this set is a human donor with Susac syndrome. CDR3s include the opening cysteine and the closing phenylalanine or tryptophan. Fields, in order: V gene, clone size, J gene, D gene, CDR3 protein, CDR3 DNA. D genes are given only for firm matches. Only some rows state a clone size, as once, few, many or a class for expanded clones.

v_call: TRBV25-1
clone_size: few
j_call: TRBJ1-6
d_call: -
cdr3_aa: CASSRTGSNSPLHF
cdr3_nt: TGTGCCAGCAGTCGCACAGGGAGTAATTCACCCCTCCACTTT

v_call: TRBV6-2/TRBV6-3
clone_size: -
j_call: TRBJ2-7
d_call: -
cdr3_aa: CASSFSTAYEQYF
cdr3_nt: TGTGCCAGCAGCTTTAGTACTGCCTACGAGCAGTACTTC

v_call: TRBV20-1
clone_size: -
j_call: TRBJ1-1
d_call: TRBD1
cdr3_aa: CSAREKTGRLTEAFF
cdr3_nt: TGCAGTGCTAGAGAAAAGACAGGGCGGCTCACTGAAGCTTTCTTT

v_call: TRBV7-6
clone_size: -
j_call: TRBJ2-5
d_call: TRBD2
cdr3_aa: CASSSGRGASQYF
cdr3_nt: TGTGCCAGCAGCTCAGGGCGGGGGGCATCCCAGTACTTC

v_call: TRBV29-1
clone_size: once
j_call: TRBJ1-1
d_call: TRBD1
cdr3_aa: CSVDGSGTGPEAFF
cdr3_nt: TGCAGCGTTGATGGTTCCGGGACAGGGCCTGAAGCTTTCTTT

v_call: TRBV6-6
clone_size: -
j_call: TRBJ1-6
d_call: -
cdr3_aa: CASTRTESYNSPLHF
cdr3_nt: TGTGCCAGCACCCGGACAGAGTCATATAATTCACCCCTCCACTTT

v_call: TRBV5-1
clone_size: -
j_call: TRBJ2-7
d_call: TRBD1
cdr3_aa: CASSATGTGTYEQYF
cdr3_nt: TGCGCCAGCAGCGCTACCGGGACAGGGACCTACGAGCAGTACTTC

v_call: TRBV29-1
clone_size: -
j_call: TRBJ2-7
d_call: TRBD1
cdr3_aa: CSVQPGQGVGSYEQYF
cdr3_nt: TGCAGCGTACAACCCGGACAGGGGGTGGGCTCCTACGAGCAGTACTTC

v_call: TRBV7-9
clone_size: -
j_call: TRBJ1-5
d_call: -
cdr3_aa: CASSHQGPNQPQHF
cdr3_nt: TGTGCCAGCAGCCATCAGGGGCCCAATCAGCCCCAGCATTTT

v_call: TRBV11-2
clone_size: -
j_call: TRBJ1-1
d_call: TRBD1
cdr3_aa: CASSPWTGKDTEAFF
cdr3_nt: TGTGCCAGCAGCCCGTGGACAGGGAAGGACACTGAAGCTTTCTTT

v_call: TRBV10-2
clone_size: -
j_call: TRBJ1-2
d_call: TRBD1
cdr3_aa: CASSEDRDYGYTF
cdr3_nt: TGCGCCAGCAGTGAGGACAGGGACTATGGCTACACCTTC

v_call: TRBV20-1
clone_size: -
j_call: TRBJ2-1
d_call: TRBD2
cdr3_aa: CSASGLALYNEQFF
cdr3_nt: TGCAGTGCTAGCGGACTAGCGCTCTACAATGAGCAGTTCTTC

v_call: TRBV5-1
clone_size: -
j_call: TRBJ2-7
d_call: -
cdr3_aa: CASSLSGPLYEQYF
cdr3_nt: TGCGCCAGCAGCTTGTCGGGCCCCCTGTACGAGCAGTACTTC

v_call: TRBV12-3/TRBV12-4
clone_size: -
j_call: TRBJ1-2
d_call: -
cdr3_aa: CASSRQPYGYTF
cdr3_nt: TGTGCCAGCAGCCGACAGCCCTATGGCTACACCTTC

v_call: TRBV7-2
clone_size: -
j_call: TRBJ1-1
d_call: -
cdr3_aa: CASTWGREAFF
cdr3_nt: TGTGCCAGCACCTGGGGGAGGGAAGCTTTCTTT

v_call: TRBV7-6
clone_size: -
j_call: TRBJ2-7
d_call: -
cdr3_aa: CASSYLQGEQYF
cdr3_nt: TGTGCCAGCAGCTATTTACAGGGCGAGCAGTACTTC

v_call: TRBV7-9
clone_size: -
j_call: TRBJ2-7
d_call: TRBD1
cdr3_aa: CASSLDLAQGVVPYEQYF
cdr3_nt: TGTGCCAGCAGCTTAGATCTGGCGCAGGGGGTAGTCCCCTACGAGCAGTACTTC

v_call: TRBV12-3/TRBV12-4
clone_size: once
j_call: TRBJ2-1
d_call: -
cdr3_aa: CASSFLQGYNEQFF
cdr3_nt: TGTGCCAGCAGTTTCCTTCAGGGATACAATGAGCAGTTCTTC

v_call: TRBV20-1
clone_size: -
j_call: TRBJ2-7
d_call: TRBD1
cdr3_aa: CSAHTRDRLYEQYF
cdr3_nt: TGCAGTGCCCACACCCGGGACAGGTTGTACGAGCAGTACTTC

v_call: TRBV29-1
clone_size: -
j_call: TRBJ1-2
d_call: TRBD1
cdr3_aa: CSVADRDYTF
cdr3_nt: TGCAGCGTTGCGGACAGGGACTACACCTTC

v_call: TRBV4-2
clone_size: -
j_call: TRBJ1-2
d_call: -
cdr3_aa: CASSPLFGGDGYGYTF
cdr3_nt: TGTGCCAGCAGCCCGCTATTTGGTGGGGATGGCTATGGCTACACCTTC

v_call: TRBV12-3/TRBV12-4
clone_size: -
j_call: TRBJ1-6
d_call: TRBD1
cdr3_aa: CASSFTGENSPLHF
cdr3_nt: TGTGCCAGCAGTTTTACAGGGGAAAATTCACCCCTCCACTTT

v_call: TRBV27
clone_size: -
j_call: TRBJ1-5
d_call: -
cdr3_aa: CASSFGQSSNQPQHF
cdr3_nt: TGTGCCAGCAGTTTCGGACAGTCTAGCAATCAGCCCCAGCATTTT

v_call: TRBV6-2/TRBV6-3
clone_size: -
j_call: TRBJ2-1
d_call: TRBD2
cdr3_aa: CASSPGLAGAEQFF
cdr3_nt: TGTGCCAGCAGTCCGGGACTAGCGGGGGCTGAGCAGTTCTTC

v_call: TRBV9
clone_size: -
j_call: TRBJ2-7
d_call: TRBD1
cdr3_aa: CASSVGGTGGYEQYF
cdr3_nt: TGTGCCAGCAGCGTAGGTGGGACAGGGGGATACGAGCAGTACTTC

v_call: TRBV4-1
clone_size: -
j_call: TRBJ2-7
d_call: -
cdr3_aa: CASSQRIGGPNEQYF
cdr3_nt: TGCGCCAGCAGCCAACGTATAGGGGGGCCCAACGAGCAGTACTTC

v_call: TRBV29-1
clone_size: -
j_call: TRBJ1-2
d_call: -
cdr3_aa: CSVEDSSADGYTF
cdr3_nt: TGCAGCGTTGAAGACTCCTCAGCAGATGGCTACACCTTC

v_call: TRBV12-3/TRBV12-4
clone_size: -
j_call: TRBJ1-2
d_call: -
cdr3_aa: CASATDYGYTF
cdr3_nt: TGTGCCAGCGCGACAGACTATGGCTACACCTTC

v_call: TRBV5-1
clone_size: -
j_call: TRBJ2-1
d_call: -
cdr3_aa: CASSLEGIPYNEQFF
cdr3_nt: TGCGCCAGCAGCTTGGAGGGTATCCCCTACAATGAGCAGTTCTTC

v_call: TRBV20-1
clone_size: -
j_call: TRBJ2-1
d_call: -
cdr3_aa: CSASPESGPSYNEQFF
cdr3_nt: TGCAGTGCTAGCCCCGAGTCCGGTCCCTCCTACAATGAGCAGTTCTTC

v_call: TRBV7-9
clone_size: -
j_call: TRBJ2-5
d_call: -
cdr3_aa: CASSSGVSYQETQYF
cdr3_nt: TGTGCCAGCAGCTCCGGAGTGTCGTACCAAGAGACCCAGTACTTC

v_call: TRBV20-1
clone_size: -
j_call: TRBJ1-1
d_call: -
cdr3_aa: CSANDNTEAFF
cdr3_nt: TGCAGTGCAAATGACAACACTGAAGCTTTCTTT

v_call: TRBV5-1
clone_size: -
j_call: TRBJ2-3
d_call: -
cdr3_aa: CASSKIWDSSTDTQYF
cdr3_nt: TGCGCCAGCAGCAAAATTTGGGACTCTTCCACAGATACGCAGTATTTT

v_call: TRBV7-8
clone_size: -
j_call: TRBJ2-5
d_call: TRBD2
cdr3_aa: CASSLEASGGETQYF
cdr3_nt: TGTGCCAGCAGCTTAGAAGCTAGCGGGGGGGAGACCCAGTACTTC

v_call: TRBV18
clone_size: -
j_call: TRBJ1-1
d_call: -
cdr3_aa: CASSLGFMNTEAFF
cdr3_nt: TGTGCCAGCTCACTGGGGTTTATGAACACTGAAGCTTTCTTT

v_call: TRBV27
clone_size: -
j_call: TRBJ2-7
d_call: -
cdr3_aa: CASSPIDRQDEQYF
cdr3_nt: TGTGCCAGCAGTCCCATCGACCGACAAGACGAGCAGTACTTC

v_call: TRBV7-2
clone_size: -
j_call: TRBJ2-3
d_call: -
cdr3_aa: CASSLDFSSTDTQYF
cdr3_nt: TGTGCCAGCAGCTTAGACTTCTCAAGCACAGATACGCAGTATTTT

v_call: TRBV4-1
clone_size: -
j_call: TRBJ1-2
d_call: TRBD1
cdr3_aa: CASSLGAQGAGGYTF
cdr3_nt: TGCGCCAGCAGCCTTGGGGCCCAGGGGGCGGGCGGCTACACCTTC

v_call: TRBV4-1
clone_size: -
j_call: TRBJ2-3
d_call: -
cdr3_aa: CASSPPTRTDTQYF
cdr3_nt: TGCGCCAGCAGCCCCCCGACTCGCACAGATACGCAGTATTTT

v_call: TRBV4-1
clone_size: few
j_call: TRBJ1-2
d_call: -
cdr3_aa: CASSQDPGYGYTF
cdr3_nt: TGCGCCAGCAGCCAAGATCCCGGTTACGGCTACACCTTC

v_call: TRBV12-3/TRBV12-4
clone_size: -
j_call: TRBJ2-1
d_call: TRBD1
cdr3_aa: CASTPGQAYNEQFF
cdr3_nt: TGTGCCAGCACTCCTGGACAGGCTTACAATGAGCAGTTCTTC

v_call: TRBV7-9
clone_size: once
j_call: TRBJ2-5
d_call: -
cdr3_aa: CASRGGPQETQYF
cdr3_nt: TGTGCCAGCAGGGGGGGACCTCAAGAGACCCAGTACTTC

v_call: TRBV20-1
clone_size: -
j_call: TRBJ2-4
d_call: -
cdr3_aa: CSARLGVLAKNIQYF
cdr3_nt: TGCAGTGCTAGACTGGGGGTGTTAGCCAAAAACATTCAGTACTTC

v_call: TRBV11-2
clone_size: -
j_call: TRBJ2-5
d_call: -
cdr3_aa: CASSLPGETQYF
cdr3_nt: TGTGCCAGCAGCTTACCTGGGGAGACCCAGTACTTC

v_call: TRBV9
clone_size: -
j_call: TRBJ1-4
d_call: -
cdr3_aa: CASSVAGVNEKLFF
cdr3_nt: TGTGCCAGCAGCGTAGCTGGTGTGAATGAAAAACTGTTTTTT

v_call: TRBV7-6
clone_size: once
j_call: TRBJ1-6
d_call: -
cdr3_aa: CASSLEWTANSPLHF
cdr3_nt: TGTGCCAGCAGCTTAGAATGGACAGCCAATTCACCCCTCCACTTT

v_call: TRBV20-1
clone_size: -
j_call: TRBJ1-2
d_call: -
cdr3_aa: CSARDRDRGDYGYTF
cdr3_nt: TGCAGTGCTAGAGATCGGGATCGGGGGGACTATGGCTACACCTTC